This entry lists 32 T cell receptor beta chains sequenced from one sample in a study of T cell changes during pregnancy in multiple sclerosis. Sequencing was performed with immunoSEQ multiplex PCR; in TCRdb, only in-frame clones are kept and a portion is missing. The top ten hold 0.4% to 0.5% of the sample, which has fewer than 150,000 clones, about 95% seen once. Specimen: peripheral blood, collected after pregnancy. These receptors were taken from a female donor with multiple sclerosis, enrolled in a pregnancy study.

The chain joins TRBV25-1 to TRBJ2-1; 11 bases align to TRBD2. The J segment lost 4 bases and the V segment lost 2 bases, leaving 7 bases of the junction unmatched. CDR3 length: 17 residues. Germline V gene lookup returns CDR1 MGHDK and CDR2 SYGVNS. The chain's CDR3 is CASSEVAGGPRYNEQFF. The CDR3 DNA reads TGTGCCAGCAGTGAAGTAGCGGGAGGGCCTCGGTACAATGAGCAGTTCTTC. The full variable domain, rest sourced from reference TRBV25-1 and TRBJ2-1, is EADIYQTPRYLVIGTGKKITLECSQTMGHDKMYWYQQDPGMELHLIHYSYGVNSTEKGDLSSESTVSRIRTEHFPLTLESARPSHTSQYLCASSEVAGGPRYNEQFFGPGTRLTVL.

The V call is TRBV7-9, the J call TRBJ1-1, with TRBD1 identical over 8 bases. The CDR3 is 16 amino acids. Trimming at V came to 2 bases and at J to 0 bases, leaving 5 bases not matched to a gene. Germline V lookup: CDR1 SEHNR, CDR2 FQNEAQ (reference sequence). The CDR3 DNA reads TGTGCCAGCAGCTTATCAGTGGGACAGGTGAACACTGAAGCTTTCTTT. Its translation is CASSLSVGQVNTEAFF.

The rearrangement joins TRBV18 to TRBJ1-2; 10 bases agree with TRBD1. Per germline, CDR1 KGHSH and CDR2 LQKENI. J gave up 7 bases and V 3 bases, and 5 bases lay outside the gene matches. This CDR3 is 14 amino acids long. CDR3 sequence reads: CASSPLGQGSGYTF. The CDR3, as DNA: TGTGCCAGCTCACCTCTGGGACAGGGGAGTGGCTACACCTTC.

The CDR3 sequence: CASSSLVPIDTQYF. In nucleotides, the CDR3 is TGTGCCAGCAGCAGTTTAGTCCCTATCGATACGCAGTATTTT. The chain couples TRBV11-2 to TRBJ2-3; D not certain. Looked up from germline, CDR1 is SGHAT and CDR2 is FQNNGV. Trimming removed 5 bases from V and 6 bases from J, with 15 bases in between. The CDR3 is 14 residues long.

V and J are TRBV9 and TRBJ2-2, with 7 nucleotides matching TRBD2. Trimming cost V 4 bases and J 4 bases; bases outside gene matches: 7. This CDR3 comprises 15 residues. Per the germline V gene, CDR1 is SGDLS and CDR2 is YYNGEE. The CDR3 coding sequence is TGTGCCAGCAGCTTGGCGGGAGCGAGCACCGGGGAGCTGTTTTTT. It codes for CASSLAGASTGELFF.

J is TRBJ2-1 and V is TRBV7-9; D not resolved. Germline V CDR1 and CDR2: SEHNR, FQNEAQ (reference sequence). This CDR3 has 10 residues. Trimming removed 3 bases at V and 10 bases at J, with 4 bases between. This chain's CDR3 is CASSFGEQFF. Written as DNA, the CDR3 is TGTGCCAGCAGCTTCGGGGAGCAGTTCTTC.

This sequence joins TRBV7-6 and TRBJ2-3; D gene uncertain. Trimming pared 3 bases from V and 3 bases from J, leaving 4 bases between. Germline CDR1 SGHVS, CDR2 FNYEAQ. The CDR3 runs 12 residues. CDR3 coding DNA: TGTGCCAGCAGCTTCGCGACAGATACGCAGTATTTT. It translates to CASSFATDTQYF.

The rearrangement joins TRBV2 to TRBJ1-1; 8 positions match TRBD1. This CDR3 is 14 amino acids long. J lost 4 bases, V lost 6 bases, and 7 bases had no gene match. Per germline, CDR1 SNHLY and CDR2 FYNNEI. The CDR3 sequence is CASSRQGFFTEAFF. The CDR3 bases are TGTGCCAGCAGCAGACAGGGGTTCTTCACTGAAGCTTTCTTT.

This chain uses TRBV30 with TRBJ1-1; TRBD1 aligns across 10 bases. The CDR3 runs 14 residues. Germline-derived CDR1 and CDR2 are GTSNPN and SVGIG (reference sequence). V gave up 3 bases and J gave up 8 bases; unmatched junction bases: 9. The CDR3: CAWRAGGQGKEAFF. Written as DNA, the CDR3 is TGTGCCTGGAGGGCAGGGGGACAGGGGAAAGAAGCTTTCTTT.

The rearrangement joins TRBV6-1 to TRBJ2-7; TRBD2 agrees at 8 bases. CDR1 is MNHNS, CDR2 SASEGT, per germline. Trimming at V came to 2 bases and at J to 7 bases, leaving 10 bases not matched to a gene. The CDR3 is 15 residues long. The CDR3 reads CASSERPGGPEEQYF. CDR3 sequence (DNA): TGTGCCAGCAGTGAACGTCCGGGAGGGCCTGAGGAGCAGTACTTC.

V usage is TRBV9 and J usage is TRBJ2-7, with D possibly matching TRBD1 (5 bases). The germline gives CDR1 SGDLS, CDR2 YYNGEE. CDR3 length equals 15 residues. The V end was cut by 2 bases, the J end by 1 base, with 13 bases between. CDR3 coding DNA: TGTGCCAGCAGCGTTGGACCCGACAGATCCTACGAGCAGTACTTC. Translating it yields CASSVGPDRSYEQYF. The complete variable domain, with remaining parts taken from reference TRBV9 and TRBJ2-7, reads DSGVTQTPKHLITATGQRVTLRCSPRSGDLSVYWYQQSLDQGLQFLIQYYNGEERAKGNILERFSAQQFPDLHSELNLSSLELGDSALYFCASSVGPDRSYEQYFGPGTRLTVT.

The V call is TRBV6-5, the J call TRBJ1-6, with 7 nucleotides matching TRBD1. The CDR3 spans 14 residues. Germline CDR1 MNHEY, CDR2 SVGAGI. The J segment lost 9 bases and the V segment lost 0 bases, leaving 2 bases of the junction unmatched. The CDR3 DNA reads TGTGCCAGCAGTTACTCCGACAGGGTTTCACCCCTCCACTTT. Translation gives CASSYSDRVSPLHF.

This chain joins TRBV7-9 and TRBJ2-1, with 8 bases that match TRBD2. This CDR3 is built from 18 residues. Germline V lookup: CDR1 SEHNR, CDR2 FQNEAQ (reference sequence). V lost 2 bases and J lost 2; bases outside the gene matches: 11. CDR3: CASSLIGGDGRAYNEQFF. CDR3 DNA sequence: TGTGCCAGCAGCTTAATTGGAGGGGACGGGAGGGCCTACAATGAGCAGTTCTTC. The full variable domain, with the rest looked up from reference TRBV7-9 and TRBJ2-1, is DTGVSQNPRHKITKRGQNVTFRCDPISEHNRLYWYRQTLGQGPEFLTYFQNEAQLEKSRLLSDRFSAERPKGSFSTLEIQRTEQGDSAMYLCASSLIGGDGRAYNEQFFGPGTRLTVL.

The rearrangement joins TRBV29-1 to TRBJ1-1; 7 bases align to TRBD1. The CDR3 is made up of 14 amino acids. Germline loops: CDR1 SQVTM, CDR2 ANQGSEA. V lost 8 bases and J lost 6; bases outside the gene matches: 15. The CDR3 coding sequence is TGCAGCCCCTCGGGACAGCGATCCTTTCCTGAAGCTTTCTTT. Protein: CSPSGQRSFPEAFF.

This chain uses TRBV29-1 with TRBJ1-1, with D perhaps TRBD1 (5 bases). Germline CDR1 SQVTM, CDR2 ANQGSEA. The CDR3 is 12 amino acids. CDR3: CSGYGGTQEAFF. The CDR3 region has the DNA TGCAGTGGTTACGGCGGGACCCAAGAAGCTTTCTTT.

This chain joins TRBV13 and TRBJ2-7; D unresolved. The CDR3 contains 12 residues. From germline, CDR1 is PRHDT and CDR2 FYEKMQ (reference sequence). Trimming pared 4 bases from V and 2 bases from J, leaving 6 bases between. CDR3 sequence (DNA): TGTGCCAGCAGCTCTCAGACCTACGAGCAGTACTTC. Its protein product is CASSSQTYEQYF.

The rearrangement uses TRBV7-9 and TRBJ2-1, with TRBD1 identical over 7 bases. The germline V gene has CDR1 SEHNR and CDR2 FQNEAQ (reference sequence). Trimming removed 3 bases from V and 6 bases from J; junction bases left unmatched: 8. The CDR3 has 15 residues. Written as DNA, the CDR3 is TGTGCCAGCAGCTTTGTCCGGGACAGTCTCAATGAGCAGTTCTTC. Translated: CASSFVRDSLNEQFF.

V usage is TRBV7-3 and J usage is TRBJ2-3; perhaps TRBD2 as D (6 bases). The CDR3 length is 15 residues. V was shortened by 3 bases and J by 4 bases, with 14 bases between the two germline ends. Germline V gene lookup returns CDR1 SGHTA and CDR2 FQGTGA. The CDR3: CASSFGGTPPDTQYF. The CDR3 bases are TGTGCCAGCAGCTTTGGCGGGACCCCGCCAGATACGCAGTATTTT.

V is TRBV5-1 and J is TRBJ2-5; TRBD2 matches 14 bases. This CDR3 is built from 20 residues. CDR1 SGHRS and CDR2 YFSETQ come from the germline V gene. Trimming cost V 2 bases and J 4 bases; bases outside gene matches: 16. In nucleotides, the CDR3 is TGCGCCAGCAGCTTATTTCGTGGAATTACGGGACTAGCGGGAGTAGAGACCCAGTACTTC. Protein product: CASSLFRGITGLAGVETQYF.

The chain links TRBV6-5 to TRBJ2-2; TRBD2 might be the D (7 bases). Looked up from germline, CDR1 is MNHEY and CDR2 is SVGAGI. The ends were cut back, 7 bases at V and 3 bases at J, with 15 bases in the middle. The CDR3 consists of 15 residues. The CDR3 region is CASKGGARYTGELFF. The CDR3 coding sequence is TGTGCCAGCAAGGGGGGGGCGAGGTACACCGGGGAGCTGTTTTTT.

In nucleotides, the CDR3 is TGCGCCAGCAGCGGTGACTACAGTTACTCCTACAATGAGCAGTTCTTC. Its protein product is CASSGDYSYSYNEQFF. The V call is TRBV5-1, the J call TRBJ2-1; possibly TRBD2 for D (5 bases). Trimming left V 4 bases short and J 0 bases short, with 14 bases between. CDR3 size: 16 residues. Germline V lookup: CDR1 SGHRS, CDR2 YFSETQ.

V gene TRBV28 combines with J gene TRBJ1-4; the D gene is possibly TRBD1 (5 bases). CDR1 and CDR2 (germline): MDHEN, SYDVKM. Trimming cost V 5 bases and J 9 bases, with 19 bases left between them. The CDR3 sequence is 15 residues long. The chain's CDR3 is CASSPNRRLSKKLFF. CDR3 DNA: TGTGCCAGCAGTCCTAACAGGAGATTGAGTAAAAAACTGTTTTTT. The full variable domain, in which reference TRBV28 and TRBJ1-4 provide the parts outside the CDR3, is DVKVTQSSRYLVKRTGEKVFLECVQDMDHENMFWYRQDPGLGLRLIYFSYDVKMKEKGDIPEGYSVSREKKERFSLILESASTNQTSMYLCASSPNRRLSKKLFFGSGTQLSVL.

The chain uses TRBV19 and TRBJ2-3; TRBD1 might be the D (6 bases). Germline V gene sequence: CDR1 LNHDA, CDR2 SQIVND (reference sequence). The germline V and J ends were trimmed by 0 bases and 2 bases, with 15 bases remaining between them. The CDR3 covers 17 residues. CDR3 sequence (DNA): TGTGCCAGTAGTATAGATCTGACACAGGGTTTCACAGATACGCAGTATTTT. Amino acid sequence: CASSIDLTQGFTDTQYF.

V usage is TRBV29-1 and J usage is TRBJ1-2; D unresolved. V gave up 4 bases and J gave up 2 bases, with 11 bases separating them. In germline, CDR1 is SQVTM, CDR2 ANQGSEA. This CDR3 contains 13 residues. CDR3 nucleotides: TGCAGCGTTGGCGGAGACCGAAACTATGGCTACACCTTC. Translated: CSVGGDRNYGYTF.

CDR3 sequence reads: CATGAGGNTEAFF. DNA of the CDR3: TGTGCCACCGGGGCCGGGGGGAACACTGAAGCTTTCTTT. This chain connects TRBV7-2 to TRBJ1-1; D possibly corresponds to TRBD1 (5 bases). The V and J ends lost 10 bases and 1 base respectively, with 13 bases between them. The CDR3 spans 13 residues. Germline V gene sequence: CDR1 SGHTA, CDR2 FQGNSA. The whole variable domain, remainder taken from reference TRBV7-2 and TRBJ1-1, is GAGVSQSPSNKVTEKGKDVELRCDPISGHTALYWYRQSLGQGLEFLIYFQGNSAPDKSGLPSDRFSAERTGGSVSTLTIQRTQQEDSAVYLCATGAGGNTEAFFGQGTRLTVV.

The genes are TRBV28 and TRBJ2-7; 9 positions match TRBD1. V was clipped by 6 bases and J by 4 bases; unmatched bases: 7. The germline V gene encodes CDR1 MDHEN and CDR2 SYDVKM. CDR3 length: 14 residues. CDR3 coding DNA: TGTGCCAGCAGACGAACAGGGGGCTCTTACGAGCAGTACTTC. This codes for CASRRTGGSYEQYF. Full variable domain (rest looked up from reference TRBV28 and TRBJ2-7): DVKVTQSSRYLVKRTGEKVFLECVQDMDHENMFWYRQDPGLGLRLIYFSYDVKMKEKGDIPEGYSVSREKKERFSLILESASTNQTSMYLCASRRTGGSYEQYFGPGTRLTVT.

This rearrangement joins TRBV7-9 to TRBJ2-3, with unresolved D. This CDR3 region has 14 residues. The germline V gene has CDR1 SEHNR and CDR2 FQNEAQ (reference sequence). V lost 7 bases and J lost 1, with 12 bases in between. The CDR3 DNA sequence: TGTGCCAGCACCCCCTTACGAGGCACAGATACGCAGTATTTT. It encodes CASTPLRGTDTQYF. The variable domain in full, completed from reference TRBV7-9 and TRBJ2-3, reads DTGVSQNPRHKITKRGQNVTFRCDPISEHNRLYWYRQTLGQGPEFLTYFQNEAQLEKSRLLSDRFSAERPKGSFSTLEIQRTEQGDSAMYLCASTPLRGTDTQYFGPGTRLTVL.

V is TRBV29-1 and J is TRBJ2-7; 7 bases line up with TRBD1. Germline V gene data show CDR1 as SQVTM and CDR2 as ANQGSEA. Trimming cost V 7 bases and J 7 bases; bases outside gene matches: 7. The CDR3 length is 11 residues. The CDR3 spells CSGATGWEQYF. The CDR3 bases are TGCAGCGGTGCGACAGGGTGGGAGCAGTACTTC.

The chain recombines TRBV10-3 with TRBJ2-7, with 7 bases matching TRBD1. Unmatched junction bases numbered 5, after V lost 9 bases and J lost 0 bases. Germline V gives CDR1 ENHRY, CDR2 SYGVKD. The CDR3 is 13 amino acids. CDR3 DNA: TGTGCCATAGCGACAGGGAGCTCCTACGAGCAGTACTTC. Amino acid sequence: CAIATGSSYEQYF.

J is TRBJ2-1 and V is TRBV9, with 12 bases matching TRBD2. The CDR3 length is 17 residues. CDR1 is SGDLS, CDR2 YYNGEE, per germline. Losses at the gene ends were 3 bases for V and 4 bases for J; bases not matched to a gene: 8. CDR3 region: CASSAGSGTSGYNEQFF. The CDR3 DNA follows: TGTGCCAGCAGCGCCGGATCCGGGACTAGCGGGTACAATGAGCAGTTCTTC.

The count of this clone is one. The DNA for the CDR3 is TGTGCCAGTAGCCGGGACAGGTCAGATACGCAGTATTTT. Protein product: CASSRDRSDTQYF. This sequence joins TRBV19 and TRBJ2-3; 8 bases are a match to TRBD1. The V segment lost 6 bases and the J segment 4 bases; nucleotides outside the gene matches: 3. CDR3 length: 13 residues. From germline, CDR1 is LNHDA and CDR2 SQIVND (reference sequence).

V is TRBV5-6 and J is TRBJ2-5, with a weak D call TRBD2 (6 bases). The better agreement between TRBJ2-7 and the DNA end casts doubt on the J call. Germline assignment: CDR1 SGHDT and CDR2 YYEEEE. CDR3 length: 13 amino acids. The CDR3 coding sequence is TGTGCCAGCAGCCACGGGAGAGCCTACGAGCAGTACTTC. Protein sequence: CASSHGRAYEQYF.